This T cell receptor (beta chain) was profiled in a study of shared clonotypes between healthy human individuals. Looking at the study overall: Ranging from 18 to 49 in age, donors were two women and a few men.

CD8 cells classed as naive were CD45RO-negative and positively selected for CCR7, excluding terminally differentiated effector memory CD45RA+ cells. Broader study findings: Relative to memory subsets, naive subsets generally showed larger estimated richness.

Assay runs were performed at deep level. Assay: immunoSEQ multiplex PCR; the TCRdb copy retains only in-frame clones and omits some. The profile shows about 2 million clones, about 95% of them singletons. With regard to this clone: Its antigen is unknown.

The V and J ends lost 4 bases and 5 bases, in that order; junction bases with no gene match: 9. The CDR3 consists of 15 residues. Per the germline V gene, CDR1 is MDHEN and CDR2 is SYDVKM. The source material was naive CD8+ T cells sorted from blood. The sequence was collected from a man younger than 35 in good health. V and J are TRBV28 and TRBJ2-5; 8 bases line up with TRBD1. The CDR3 sequence: CASSWLDRGEETQYF. As DNA, the CDR3 is TGTGCCAGCAGTTGGTTAGACAGGGGCGAGGAGACCCAGTACTTC.